The rows below give T cell receptor beta chains drawn from one sample of a study of cytomegalovirus exposure and HLA in healthy donors. Using immunoSEQ multiplex PCR, the repertoire was profiled, and TCRdb retains in-frame clones only, with some absent. The sample's table shows 70,000 to 85,000 clones. The sequencing sample was made of PBMCs. The source of these receptors is a female donor in good health and CMV-seropositive. Each CDR3 is given with its conserved first and last residue. The D gene is left open where the match is weak.

TRBV27,TRBJ1-5,-,TGTGCCAGCAGCTTGGGGCGTAACAATCAGCCCCAGCATTTT,CASSLGRNNQPQHF
TRBV28,TRBJ1-1,-,TGTGCCAGCAGTTCCCCGGGAAGACAAGCTTTCTTT,CASSSPGRQAFF
TRBV6-6,TRBJ1-1,-,TGTGCCAGCAGCCCAACGCGCGAGAACACTGAAGCTTTCTTT,CASSPTRENTEAFF
TRBV7-2,TRBJ2-3,-,TGTGCCAGCACCCCTCTCACAGATACGCAGTATTTT,CASTPLTDTQYF
TRBV7-2,TRBJ2-7,TRBD2,TGTGCCAGCAGCTCGACTAGCGGTAAGAGCTCCTACGAGCAGTACTTC,CASSSTSGKSSYEQYF
TRBV18,TRBJ1-5,-,TGTGCCAGCTCACTCGGGGAGGATCAGCCCCAGCATTTT,CASSLGEDQPQHF
TRBV20-1,TRBJ1-1,-,TGCAGTGCTAGTCTAAACGAAGCTTTCTTT,CSASLNEAFF
TRBV4-1,TRBJ1-1,-,TGCGCCAGCAGCCAAGATCCCAGGGCGAACACTGAAGCTTTCTTT,CASSQDPRANTEAFF
TRBV5-1,TRBJ2-7,-,TGCGCCAGCAGCGAAGTCAGGGTAGTAGGCTACGAGCAGTACTTC,CASSEVRVVGYEQYF
TRBV19,TRBJ1-5,-,TGTGCCAGTAGCAAAGACAATGGCGGGAATCAGCCCCAGCATTTT,CASSKDNGGNQPQHF
TRBV7-2,TRBJ1-2,TRBD1,TGTGCCAGCAGCTTATGGGGAGACAGGGCGGCTCCTTCTAACTATGGCTACACCTTC,CASSLWGDRAAPSNYGYTF
TRBV6-1,TRBJ2-2,-,TGTGCCAGCGGGGCAGGGAAGACCGGGGAGCTGTTTTTT,CASGAGKTGELFF
TRBV7-9,TRBJ1-2,-,TGTGCCAGCAGCCGTACAGGGAACTATGGCTACACCTTC,CASSRTGNYGYTF